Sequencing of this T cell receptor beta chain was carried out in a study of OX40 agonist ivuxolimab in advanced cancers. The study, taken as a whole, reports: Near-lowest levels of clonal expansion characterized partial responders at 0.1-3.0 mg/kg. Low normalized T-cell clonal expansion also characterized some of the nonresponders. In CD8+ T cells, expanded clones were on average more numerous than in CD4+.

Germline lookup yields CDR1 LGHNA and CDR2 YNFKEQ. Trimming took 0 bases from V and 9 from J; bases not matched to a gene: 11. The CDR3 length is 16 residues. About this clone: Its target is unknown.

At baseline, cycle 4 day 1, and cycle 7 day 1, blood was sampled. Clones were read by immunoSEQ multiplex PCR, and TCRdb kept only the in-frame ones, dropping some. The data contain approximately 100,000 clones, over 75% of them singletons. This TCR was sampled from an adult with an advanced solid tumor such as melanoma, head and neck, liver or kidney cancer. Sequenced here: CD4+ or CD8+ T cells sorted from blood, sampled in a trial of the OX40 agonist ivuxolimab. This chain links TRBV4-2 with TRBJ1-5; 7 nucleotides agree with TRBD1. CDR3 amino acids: CASSQDLGSGGWPQHF. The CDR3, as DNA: TGTGCCAGCAGCCAAGACTTGGGGTCAGGGGGTTGGCCCCAGCATTTT.